Presented here are 30 T cell receptor beta chains from one specimen sequenced in a study of CD8+CD57+ T cells in acquired aplastic anemia. CDR3 and TCR beta VDJ profiling relied on a genomic DNA template. In TCRdb, the reads were re-called with MiXCR into one record per CDR3 protein. In the table there are approximately 470,000 distinct CDR3 sequences, roughly a third of which are singletons. Patients picked for sequencing had shown CD8+CD57+ cell expansion detected by flow cytometry. Specimen: sorted CD4+, CD8+, or CD8+CD57+ T cells (not recorded which) from PBMCs. The source is a human donor with aplastic anemia.

The J gene is TRBJ1-1, the V gene TRBV6-1, with TRBD1 as a possible D gene (5 bases). V gave up 7 bases and J gave up 1 base, with 16 bases separating them. The V gene's germline CDR1 is MNHNS and CDR2 SASEGT. The CDR3 length is 15 residues. DNA for the CDR3: TGTGCCAGCACTAAGCTCTTGACAGCGAACACTGAAGCTTTCTTT. This gives the protein CASTKLLTANTEAFF.

In this sample, this clonotype turned up many times. The chain couples TRBV13 to TRBJ2-7; D possibly corresponds to TRBD1 (5 bases). Germline values: CDR1 PRHDT, CDR2 FYEKMQ (reference sequence). The V end lost 2 bases, the J end lost 5 bases, and 10 bases lay between the germline ends. CDR3 size: 13 residues. The CDR3 coding sequence is TGTGCCAGCAGCTTAAGGGGTTCTCACGAGCAGTACTTC. The encoded protein is CASSLRGSHEQYF.

This chain uses TRBV5-1 with TRBJ1-4; D gene unclear. V lost 4 bases and J 3 bases, leaving 10 bases between the germline ends. CDR3 length: 14 residues. Germline CDR1 and CDR2: SGHRS and YFSETQ. The CDR3 loop reads CASSPLLPNEKLFF. DNA for the CDR3: TGCGCCAGCAGCCCCTTATTACCTAATGAAAAACTGTTTTTT.

Comment on this clonotype: A junction boundary mismatches the germline segment, possibly from a read error. CDR3 sequence reads: CAGSSAGTGRSPLHF. DNA for the CDR3: TGTGCCGGCAGTTCTGCGGGGACAGGGCGATCACCCCTCCACTTT. The J gene is TRBJ1-6, the V gene TRBV25-1, with 9 bases identical to TRBD1. CDR3 length equals 15 residues. Germline V lookup: CDR1 MGHDK, CDR2 SYGVNS.

This clonotype was counted a few times. The chain links TRBV30 to TRBJ2-3; 8 bases are a match to TRBD2. The germline V gene encodes CDR1 GTSNPN and CDR2 SVGIG (reference sequence). The V gene end was trimmed by 3 bases and the J gene end by 6 bases; junction bases not matched to a gene: 8. The CDR3 length is 14 residues. CDR3 region: CAWRGGTRGDTQYF. DNA for the CDR3: TGTGCCTGGAGGGGTGGGACTAGAGGGGATACGCAGTATTTT.

This clonotype was seen only a few times. The rearrangement joins TRBV12-5 to TRBJ1-2, with D unclear. The V end was cut by 6 bases, the J end by 1 base, with 21 bases between. Per the germline V gene, CDR1 is LGHNT and CDR2 is FRNRAP. The CDR3 is made up of 17 amino acids. The CDR3 region has the DNA TGTGCTAGTGGCTTCCAGTCAGGACTGGGTGGTAACTATGGCTACACCTTC. Residues: CASGFQSGLGGNYGYTF.

A single count supports this clonotype. The chain links TRBV4-2 to TRBJ2-5, with D possibly matching TRBD1 (5 bases). The V gene lost 1 base and the J gene lost 2 bases, with 11 bases spanning the gap. The CDR3 is 15 amino acids. Looked up from germline, CDR1 is LGHNA and CDR2 is YNFKEQ. CDR3 DNA: TGTGCCAGCAGCCAAGGGTTGCAGGGACAAGAGACCCAGTACTTC. As protein: CASSQGLQGQETQYF.

This clonotype has just a few counts. The V call is TRBV20-1, the J call TRBJ1-5; D call uncertain. Deletions cut 3 bases from V and 0 bases from J, with 18 bases between. Germline CDR1 and CDR2: DFQATT and SNEGSKA (reference sequence). The CDR3 consists of 17 residues. The CDR3 here is CSASLNVGVHSNQPQHF. CDR3 sequence (DNA): TGCAGTGCTAGTTTGAATGTTGGGGTGCATAGCAATCAGCCCCAGCATTTT.

This clonotype was observed at least ten times. J is TRBJ1-5 and V is TRBV24-1; perhaps TRBD1 as D (6 bases). CDR1 is KGHDR, CDR2 SFDVKD, per germline. The V and J ends lost 5 bases and 0 bases respectively, with 10 bases between them. This CDR3 is built from 15 residues. As DNA, the CDR3 is TGTGCCACCAGTGCTTCAGGGGTTAGCAATCAGCCCCAGCATTTT. Translated: CATSASGVSNQPQHF.

This clonotype showed up many times. This chain connects TRBV29-1 to TRBJ1-1, with D possibly matching TRBD1 (5 bases). V gave up 5 bases and J gave up 11 bases, with 12 bases separating them. The CDR3 consists of 10 residues. Germline assignment: CDR1 SQVTM and CDR2 ANQGSEA. CDR3 DNA sequence: TGCAGCGTTCATCAGGGAACGGCTTTCTTT. Its protein is CSVHQGTAFF.

The V call is TRBV6-1, the J call TRBJ2-3, with D hard to call. Germline V lookup: CDR1 MNHNS, CDR2 SASEGT. The CDR3 is 15 residues long. V dropped 6 bases and J dropped 4 bases, with 17 bases sitting between them. This CDR3 is CASSHHGSLADTQYF. CDR3 nucleotides: TGTGCCAGCAGCCACCACGGCTCTTTGGCAGATACGCAGTATTTT.

This chain joins TRBV2 and TRBJ2-1, with 9 bases lining up with TRBD1. Germline assignment: CDR1 SNHLY and CDR2 FYNNEI. The CDR3 is 14 amino acids. After removal of 10 bases from V and 3 bases from J, the junction contained 7 bases not matched to a gene. CDR3 residues: CATLGQGFYNEQFF. The CDR3 bases are TGTGCCACACTCGGACAGGGGTTCTACAATGAGCAGTTCTTC.

The chain recombines TRBV25-1 with TRBJ2-2; tentatively, D is TRBD1 or TRBD2 (6 bases each). Trimming left V 8 bases short and J 4 bases short, with 14 bases between. The CDR3 runs to 14 residues. Germline V CDR1 and CDR2: MGHDK, SYGVNS. The CDR3: CASGEGGITGELFF. CDR3 sequence (DNA): TGTGCCAGCGGAGAAGGGGGGATCACCGGGGAGCTGTTTTTT. The full variable domain, rest sourced from reference TRBV25-1 and TRBJ2-2, is EADIYQTPRYLVIGTGKKITLECSQTMGHDKMYWYQQDPGMELHLIHYSYGVNSTEKGDLSSESTVSRIRTEHFPLTLESARPSHTSQYLCASGEGGITGELFFGEGSRLTVL.

About this clonotype itself: No conserved phenylalanine or tryptophan ends this CDR3, so it is likely a read error. The rearrangement uses TRBV29-1 and TRBJ2-3; 9 nucleotides align to TRBD1. This CDR3 has 16 amino acids. In germline, CDR1 is SQVTM, CDR2 ANQGSEA. Trimming cost V 7 bases and J 2 bases; bases outside gene matches: 13. CDR3 sequence: CSANPNRGPHTDTQYS. The CDR3 bases are TGCAGCGCAAACCCTAACAGGGGGCCCCACACAGATACGCAGTATTCT.

As regards this clonotype: A much larger clone lies one base from this, so it may be a read error. V is TRBV29-1 and J is TRBJ2-3, with 7 bases fitting TRBD2. Germline CDR1 SQVTM, CDR2 ANQGSEA. The CDR3 runs to 14 residues. CDR3 residues: CSLNQAGHTDTQYF. The CDR3 DNA sequence: TGCAGTCTAAACCAAGCGGGGCACACAGATACGCAGTATTTT.

This clonotype has at least ten counts. The chain couples TRBV5-5 to TRBJ1-2; D not certain. CDR3 length: 13 amino acids. V shed 0 bases and J shed 1 base, with 4 bases lying between them. Germline V gives CDR1 SGHKS, CDR2 YYEKEE (reference sequence). The CDR3: CASSLDINYGYTF. The CDR3 DNA follows: TGTGCCAGCAGCTTGGACATTAACTATGGCTACACCTTC.

The chain is built from TRBV15 and TRBJ1-5, with 7 positions matching TRBD1. The CDR3 totals 17 residues. The J segment lost 0 bases and the V segment lost 2 bases, leaving 7 bases of the junction unmatched. Germline V gene sequence: CDR1 LNHNV, CDR2 YYDKDF (reference sequence). CDR3 in DNA: TGTGCCACCAGCAGAAGGGGGAGACAGGGTAGCAATCAGCCCCAGCATTTT. Its translation is CATSRRGRQGSNQPQHF.

V usage is TRBV19 and J usage is TRBJ1-5; TRBD1 is a possible D gene (6 bases). Between the trimmed V and J ends, which lost 10 bases and 4 bases, there was a span of 23 bases. Germline-derived CDR1 and CDR2 are LNHDA and SQIVND (reference sequence). The length of the CDR3 is 16 residues. CDR3 nucleotide sequence: TGTGCCACCCTACCCATGGCAGGGGCGCGTAATCAGCCCCAGCATTTT. The encoded protein is CATLPMAGARNQPQHF.

This clonotype turned up a few times. Its ends do not fully match the called genes, so a read error is possible. The chain joins TRBV10-3 to TRBJ1-6; the match to TRBD1 covers 7 bases. The CDR3 has 12 amino acids. Germline V CDR1 and CDR2: ENHRY, SYGVKD. The CDR3 loop reads CAIRGTDSPLQF. Here the CDR3 DNA reads TGTGCCATCAGGGGGACAGATTCACCCCTCCAGTTT.

This clonotype has only a few counts. The J gene is TRBJ2-7, the V gene TRBV2, with D possibly being TRBD1 (5 bases). The CDR3 has 14 residues. V dropped 7 bases and J dropped 2 bases, with 15 bases sitting between them. The germline CDR1 and CDR2 sequences are SNHLY and FYNNEI. This chain's CDR3 is CASTLDTPPYEQYF. The CDR3 nucleotides are TGTGCCAGCACGTTGGACACACCGCCCTACGAGCAGTACTTC.

The chain employs TRBV12-3 or TRBV12-4 and TRBJ2-1; TRBD2 aligns across 13 bases. The CDR3 spans 18 residues. Trimming removed 2 bases from V and 10 bases from J; junction bases left unmatched: 14. The CDR3 DNA reads as TGTGCCAGCAGTTTAAGCAGTGTCGGACTAGCGGGAGTGGACGAGCAGTTCTTC. Its protein is CASSLSSVGLAGVDEQFF.

The CDR3 bases are TGCAGTGCCCAAACCTTGACAGGCAGTTTCACCTTC. Translated, it gives CSAQTLTGSFTF. The chain recombines TRBV20-1 with TRBJ1-2; D possibly corresponds to TRBD1 (6 bases). CDR3 length: 12 residues. The ends were cut back, 6 bases at V and 13 bases at J, with 21 bases in the middle. CDR1 is DFQATT, CDR2 SNEGSKA, per germline (reference sequence).

This clonotype has at least ten counts. The CDR3 region is CSAPQGSYEQYF. CDR3 bases: TGCAGTGCTCCTCAAGGCTCCTACGAGCAGTACTTC. The V and J genes are TRBV20-1 and TRBJ2-7, with D uncertain. V shed 5 bases and J shed 0 bases, with 8 bases lying between them. CDR1 and CDR2 (germline): DFQATT, SNEGSKA (reference sequence). This CDR3 region has 12 residues.

The sample holds many counts of this clonotype. This chain connects TRBV24-1 to TRBJ1-2; D ambiguous. The CDR3 sequence is 12 residues long. Trimming left V 3 bases short and J 8 bases short, with 9 bases between. Germline values: CDR1 KGHDR, CDR2 SFDVKD. DNA of the CDR3: TGTGCCACCAGTGATGGCCCGGGAGGCTACACCTTC. Translated, it gives CATSDGPGGYTF.

In this sample, this clonotype turned up many times. The chain combines TRBV7-9 with TRBJ2-7, with TRBD1 matching 8 bases. With 5 bases clipped from V and 2 bases from J, the junction kept 8 bases outside the gene matches. Per the germline V gene, CDR1 is SEHNR and CDR2 is FQNEAQ (reference sequence). The CDR3 extends over 15 amino acids. The CDR3 loop is CASSADRVGPYEQYF. CDR3 bases: TGTGCCAGCAGCGCGGACAGGGTGGGGCCCTACGAGCAGTACTTC.

The CDR3 DNA reads as TGTGCCAGCAGTTATTATCAGGGGCGGTATGGCTACACCTTC. This gives the protein CASSYYQGRYGYTF. The V gene is TRBV19, the J gene TRBJ1-2, with a tentative D call TRBD1 (6 bases). This CDR3 comprises 14 residues. V was pared by 9 bases and J by 5 bases, with 19 bases between. The V gene's germline CDR1 is LNHDA and CDR2 SQIVND (reference sequence).

The chain has TRBV27 and TRBJ2-7; 12 positions match TRBD1. This CDR3 has 15 residues. V dropped 2 bases and J dropped 6; count of bases not matched to a gene: 5. Germline V gives CDR1 MNHEY, CDR2 SMNVEV (reference sequence). The CDR3 sequence is CASSLMGTGGFEQYF. The CDR3 bases are TGTGCCAGCAGTTTAATGGGGACAGGGGGCTTCGAGCAGTACTTC.

In its sample, this clonotype was seen many times. This chain connects TRBV10-3 to TRBJ1-2; TRBD1 is a possible D gene (6 bases). Trimming removed 0 bases at V and 0 bases at J, with 17 bases between. This CDR3 region has 18 residues. Looked up from germline, CDR1 is ENHRY and CDR2 is SYGVKD. CDR3 coding DNA: TGTGCCATCAGTGAGTCGAGAGGAGGGGGGGCATCTAACTATGGCTACACCTTC. Translated: CAISESRGGGASNYGYTF.

This clonotype was picked up many times. The genes are TRBV20-1 and TRBJ2-7; perhaps D is TRBD1 or TRBD2 (5 bases each). CDR3 length: 12 residues. Trimming shortened V by 3 bases and J by 5 bases, and 11 bases separated the two germline ends. In germline, CDR1 is DFQATT, CDR2 SNEGSKA (reference sequence). CDR3 sequence reads: CSARRDGDEQYF. The CDR3, as DNA: TGCAGTGCTAGGAGGGACGGGGACGAGCAGTACTTC.

This chain connects TRBV25-1 to TRBJ1-1; a weak D match, TRBD1 (5 bases). V was pared by 4 bases and J by 0 bases, with 12 bases between. CDR1 MGHDK and CDR2 SYGVNS come from the germline V gene. There are 15 residues in the CDR3. CDR3 in amino acids: CASSGPGRMNTEAFF. The DNA for the CDR3 is TGTGCCAGCAGTGGGCCGGGACGGATGAACACTGAAGCTTTCTTT.